The 30 T cell receptor beta chains below were found in one sample sequenced in a study of T cells in Graves' hyperthyroidism and ophthalmopathy. Amplification of TCR beta CDR3 regions was performed using RNA transcripts as template. Primed by the HTBI set, a first-round RT-PCR was run on the TCR CDR3. Via MiXCR, TCRdb re-called the multiplex PCR reads, giving one row per CDR3 protein. This sample has around 340,000 distinct CDR3 sequences, with about a sixth found just once. Sequenced input: blood. The source of these receptors is a woman aged 40 to 49 with Graves' ophthalmopathy.

To note about this clonotype: Just one base apart from a much larger clone, this may be a read error. The V call is TRBV7-2, the J call TRBJ2-7, with 7 bases fitting TRBD1. This CDR3 has 15 amino acids. V lost 2 bases, J lost 6 bases, and 10 bases stayed unmatched. CDR1 is SGHTA and CDR2 is FQGNSA in the germline V gene. The CDR3 is CASSLRGGLDAEQYF. The CDR3 nucleotides are TGTGCCAGCAGCTTACGAGGGGGCCTGGATGCCGAGCAGTACTTC.

Ten or more counts support this clonotype. This chain joins TRBV2 and TRBJ1-1, with D possibly TRBD1 on 5 matching bases. Between the trimmed V and J ends, which lost 6 bases and 7 bases, there was a span of 18 bases. This CDR3 has 14 amino acids. CDR1 and CDR2 from the germline V gene are SNHLY and FYNNEI. CDR3 in amino acids: CASRPTGTGIEAFF. In nucleotides, the CDR3 is TGTGCCAGCAGGCCAACCGGGACCGGGATTGAAGCTTTCTTT.

The gene calls are TRBV10-2 and TRBJ1-5, with unresolved D. This CDR3 spans 15 amino acids. Deletions cut 6 bases from V and 3 bases from J, with 15 bases between. The V gene's germline CDR1 is WSHSY and CDR2 SAAADI. CDR3 coding DNA: TGCGCCAGCAGCGCCCTCGACGGCCCCAATCAGCCCCAGCATTTT. Residues: CASSALDGPNQPQHF.

This clonotype was seen many times. The J gene is TRBJ2-7, the V gene TRBV28, with D possibly matching TRBD1 (8 bases). This CDR3 is 14 amino acids long. Germline V gene data show CDR1 as MDHEN and CDR2 as SYDVKM. Trimming shortened V by 7 bases and J by 4 bases, and 17 bases separated the two germline ends. CDR3: CASNPDREGYEQYF. In nucleotides, the CDR3 is TGTGCCAGCAATCCGGACAGGGAGGGATACGAGCAGTACTTC.

This clonotype was detected many times. V gene TRBV6-1 combines with J gene TRBJ2-4, with TRBD2 matching 13 bases. Germline CDR1 reads MNHNS; CDR2 reads SASEGT. The J segment lost 2 bases and the V segment lost 5 bases, leaving 9 bases of the junction unmatched. The CDR3 is 18 amino acids. CDR3 loop: CASSQLAGGPGSKNIQYF. Here the CDR3 DNA reads TGTGCCAGCAGTCAACTAGCGGGAGGGCCGGGATCCAAAAACATTCAGTACTTC.

J is TRBJ2-5 and V is TRBV6-5; 9 bases agree with TRBD2. J was trimmed by 4 bases and V by 6 bases; bases with no gene match: 6. CDR1 is MNHEY and CDR2 is SVGAGI in the germline V gene. The CDR3 has 14 amino acids. The CDR3 spells CASSDSAGGETQYF. The CDR3, as DNA: TGTGCCAGCAGCGACTCAGCGGGAGGAGAGACCCAGTACTTC.

The V gene is TRBV15, the J gene TRBJ1-3, with D unclear. This CDR3 contains 15 residues. In germline, CDR1 is LNHNV, CDR2 YYDKDF (reference sequence). Between the trimmed V and J ends, which lost 0 bases and 2 bases, there was a span of 8 bases. The DNA for the CDR3 is TGTGCCACCAGCAGAGACAGACTCGCTGGAAACACCATATATTTT. The encoded protein is CATSRDRLAGNTIYF.

Many counts were recorded for this clonotype. The rearrangement uses TRBV4-1 and TRBJ1-1; the match to TRBD1 covers 7 bases. CDR1 MGHRA and CDR2 YSYEKL come from the germline V gene. V trimming: 3 bases; J trimming: 10 bases; junction bases outside the gene matches: 14. This CDR3 has 15 amino acids. As DNA, the CDR3 is TGCGCCAGCAGCCAGGTACAGACAGGGAAGTTAGTAGCTTTCTTT. The encoded protein is CASSQVQTGKLVAFF.

The chain recombines TRBV6-1 with TRBJ2-5, with D tentatively TRBD1 or TRBD2 (6 bases each). The CDR3 runs 17 residues. V lost 5 bases and J 1 base, leaving 20 bases between the germline ends. Looked up from germline, CDR1 is MNHNS and CDR2 is SASEGT. The CDR3 DNA is TGTGCCAGCAGTCGCTTGTATGTCGGGGGCCGCCAAGAGACCCAGTACTTC. Translated, it gives CASSRLYVGGRQETQYF.

The rearrangement joins TRBV12-3 or TRBV12-4 to TRBJ1-1, with D hard to call. Trimming cost V 6 bases and J 2 bases, with 10 bases left between them. This CDR3 is 13 amino acids long. CDR3 sequence (DNA): TGTGCCAGCAGACCTTACGGAAACACTGAAGCTTTCTTT. Translating it yields CASRPYGNTEAFF.

This clonotype has a handful of counts. The chain links TRBV12-3 or TRBV12-4 to TRBJ2-5, with D possibly called TRBD1 or TRBD2 (6 bases each). Trimming pared 5 bases from V and 2 bases from J, leaving 24 bases between. This CDR3 comprises 18 residues. CDR3 region: CASSPIGGSTLQQETQYF. The CDR3 region has the DNA TGTGCCAGCAGTCCAATAGGGGGGTCCACGCTACAACAAGAGACCCAGTACTTC.

This clonotype has a count of ten or more. This rearrangement joins TRBV24-1 to TRBJ1-1; D call uncertain. Germline CDR1 is KGHDR and CDR2 is SFDVKD. V gave up 7 bases and J gave up 0 bases, with 11 bases separating them. CDR3 length equals 14 residues. The CDR3 DNA sequence: TGTGCCACCAGGGTGACACTTATGAACACTGAAGCTTTCTTT. Its translation is CATRVTLMNTEAFF.

This clonotype was seen at least ten times. The V call is TRBV27, the J call TRBJ2-7; 7 nucleotides agree with TRBD2. V dropped 3 bases and J dropped 0; count of bases not matched to a gene: 5. The germline CDR1 and CDR2 sequences are MNHEY and SMNVEV (reference sequence). CDR3 length equals 15 residues. The CDR3 region is CASSFRRTSSYEQYF. CDR3 in DNA: TGTGCCAGCAGTTTTCGCAGGACTAGCTCCTACGAGCAGTACTTC.

This clonotype was seen a handful of times. The CDR3 reads CASSLTGLAGGGETQYF. CDR3 DNA: TGTGCCAGCAGCTTAACGGGACTAGCGGGAGGAGGGGAGACCCAGTACTTC. The J gene is TRBJ2-5, the V gene TRBV7-2; 15 positions match TRBD2. Germline CDR1 reads SGHTA; CDR2 reads FQGNSA. The CDR3 is 17 residues long. V trimming: 2 bases; J trimming: 5 bases; junction bases outside the gene matches: 6. Full variable domain (missing parts from reference TRBV7-2 and TRBJ2-5): GAGVSQSPSNKVTEKGKDVELRCDPISGHTALYWYRQSLGQGLEFLIYFQGNSAPDKSGLPSDRFSAERTGGSVSTLTIQRTQQEDSAVYLCASSLTGLAGGGETQYFGPGTRLLVL.

This clonotype has ten or more counts. This sequence joins TRBV6-5 and TRBJ2-7, with 9 bases lining up with TRBD1. The CDR3 runs to 14 residues. V gave up 6 bases and J gave up 6 bases; unmatched junction bases: 9. The germline gives CDR1 MNHEY, CDR2 SVGAGI. The CDR3 sequence is CASRGTGKEAEQYF. In DNA form, the CDR3 reads TGTGCCAGCAGGGGGACAGGGAAAGAGGCCGAGCAGTACTTC.

This clonotype was counted many times. V usage is TRBV28 and J usage is TRBJ2-5; no clear D. Germline values: CDR1 MDHEN, CDR2 SYDVKM. CDR3 length: 13 residues. V was cut by 6 bases and J by 4 bases, with 12 bases left in between. The CDR3 bases are TGTGCCAGCAGCCCGGCGAGAAGAGAGACCCAGTACTTC. Translation gives CASSPARRETQYF.

This clonotype was recorded at least ten times. The chain is built from TRBV6-2 or TRBV6-3 and TRBJ2-4; D may be TRBD2 (5 bases). Germline V lookup: CDR1 MNHEY, CDR2 SVGEGT. The ends were cut back, 5 bases at V and 3 bases at J, with 8 bases in the middle. This CDR3 contains 13 residues. As DNA, the CDR3 is TGTGCCAGCAGTCGGGGTAGCAAAAACATTCAGTACTTC. It yields the protein CASSRGSKNIQYF.

This clonotype was recorded at least ten times. The chain couples TRBV7-9 to TRBJ2-5; unclear D gene. Germline lookup yields CDR1 SEHNR and CDR2 FQNEAQ (reference sequence). Trimming removed 6 bases at V and 3 bases at J, with 8 bases between. The CDR3 runs to 12 residues. CDR3 amino acids: CASSFPKETQYF. CDR3 nucleotide sequence: TGTGCCAGCAGTTTCCCAAAAGAGACCCAGTACTTC.

This clonotype was seen many times. The chain couples TRBV6-5 to TRBJ2-4, with a possible D match to TRBD1 (6 bases). The germline V gene encodes CDR1 MNHEY and CDR2 SVGAGI. The CDR3 has 17 amino acids. Trimming took off 0 bases at V and 1 base at J, with 13 bases between the two ends. The CDR3 DNA sequence: TGTGCCAGCAGTTACTCTTCAGGGGTTGGGGCCAAAAACATTCAGTACTTC. It translates to CASSYSSGVGAKNIQYF.

This clonotype was counted at least ten times. This CDR3 is CASSSQGGEQYF. In nucleotides, the CDR3 is TGTGCCAGCAGCTCACAGGGTGGTGAGCAGTACTTC. This chain links TRBV7-9 with TRBJ2-7, with a weak D call TRBD1 (6 bases). V dropped 4 bases and J dropped 7 bases, with 11 bases sitting between them. The CDR3 is 12 amino acids. Germline values: CDR1 SEHNR, CDR2 FQNEAQ (reference sequence).

This clonotype was found once. The J gene is TRBJ2-7, the V gene TRBV12-3 or TRBV12-4; TRBD2 matches 13 bases. This CDR3 is built from 16 residues. The trim removed 3 bases at V and 9 bases at J, leaving 11 bases unmatched. CDR3 sequence (DNA): TGTGCCAGCAGTTTTTCTGGGACTAGCGGGATGGGGTCGCAGTACTTC. Protein: CASSFSGTSGMGSQYF.

This clonotype has ten or more counts. V and J are TRBV20-1 and TRBJ2-7; 8 nucleotides agree with TRBD2. Germline loops: CDR1 DFQATT, CDR2 SNEGSKA (reference sequence). CDR3 length equals 14 residues. The V and J ends lost 3 bases and 4 bases, in that order; junction bases with no gene match: 8. The CDR3 DNA follows: TGCAGTGCTAGCCCGACTAGCGCCTGGTACGAGCAGTACTTC. Amino acids: CSASPTSAWYEQYF.

The chain recombines TRBV12-3 or TRBV12-4 with TRBJ2-5, with TRBD2 identical over 11 bases. Trimming cost V 1 base and J 4 bases; bases outside gene matches: 2. This CDR3 is 15 amino acids long. Here the CDR3 reads CASSLVAGGRETQYF. As DNA, the CDR3 is TGTGCCAGCAGTTTAGTAGCGGGGGGGAGAGAGACCCAGTACTTC.

This clonotype came up many times. The chain links TRBV6-5 to TRBJ1-5; the D gene is possibly TRBD1 (5 bases). Germline V gene lookup returns CDR1 MNHEY and CDR2 SVGAGI. This CDR3 has 15 residues. The V and J ends lost 4 bases and 4 bases respectively, with 14 bases between them. The DNA of the CDR3 is TGTGCCAGCAGTTGGGTCTCAGGGACGAATCAGCCCCAGCATTTT. It codes for CASSWVSGTNQPQHF.

The table lists this clonotype with many counts. The chain's CDR3 is CASSLGGYGNTIYF. In DNA, the CDR3 is TGTGCCAGCAGTTTAGGCGGTTACGGAAACACCATATATTTT. The chain is built from TRBV12-3 or TRBV12-4 and TRBJ1-3, with D hard to call. CDR3 length: 14 residues. Trimming shortened V by 1 base and J by 4 bases, and 8 bases separated the two germline ends.

This clonotype was counted ten times or more. V is TRBV4-1 and J is TRBJ1-1; 7 nucleotides line up with TRBD1. This CDR3 is built from 14 residues. V dropped 1 base and J dropped 8; count of bases not matched to a gene: 7. Germline V gives CDR1 MGHRA, CDR2 YSYEKL. CDR3 sequence (DNA): TGCGCCAGCAGCCAAGGAACAGGGGCACCCGAAGCTTTCTTT. Amino acid sequence: CASSQGTGAPEAFF.

This clonotype showed up many times. The V gene is TRBV6-2 or TRBV6-3, the J gene TRBJ1-2, with D unresolved. The V gene lost 4 bases and the J gene lost 4 bases, with 13 bases spanning the gap. CDR3 length: 14 amino acids. Germline CDR1 reads MNHEY; CDR2 reads SVGEGT. The CDR3, as DNA: TGTGCCAGCAGTTTCCCGGGCCAGGCCTATGGCTACACCTTC. This gives the protein CASSFPGQAYGYTF.

The chain is built from TRBV4-3 and TRBJ2-7, with D perhaps assigned TRBD1 or TRBD2 (5 bases each). The germline V gene encodes CDR1 LGHNA and CDR2 YSLEER. This CDR3 has 15 residues. Trimming left V 0 bases short and J 3 bases short, with 12 bases between. CDR3 nucleotides: TGCGCCAGCAGCCAAGATCTGGCAGGGAGCTACGAGCAGTACTTC. Translating it yields CASSQDLAGSYEQYF.

Remarks on this clonotype: This sequence may be a read error, since a much larger clone differs from it by one base. The V call is TRBV29-1, the J call TRBJ1-2; 7 bases agree with TRBD1. The CDR3 is 15 amino acids. Per the germline V gene, CDR1 is SQVTM and CDR2 is ANQGSEA. J was trimmed by 1 base and V by 4 bases; bases with no gene match: 9. Written as DNA, the CDR3 is TGCAGCGTTGCCAAGGGGGCAGGGTTTAACTATGGCTACACCTTC. Its translation is CSVAKGAGFNYGYTF.

CDR3 protein: CASTLGGSNPGELFF. For the CDR3, the DNA is TGTGCCAGCACCCTTGGGGGATCCAACCCCGGGGAGCTGTTTTTT. This chain connects TRBV5-6 to TRBJ2-2; perhaps D is TRBD1 or TRBD2 (5 bases each). Trimming took off 6 bases at V and 6 bases at J, with 18 bases between the two ends. The CDR3 runs to 15 residues. The germline V gene encodes CDR1 SGHDT and CDR2 YYEEEE.